This T cell receptor (beta chain) was captured in a study of CD8+ T cells in alopecia areata. As for the study in general: Patients in the treated group were given tofacitinib by mouth, 5 to 10 mg twice a day. A 6-month period off drug followed tofacitinib, which lasted 6 to 18 months. Points from the study as a whole: Alphabeta T cells residing in normal skin are also sequenced in scalp samples.

This clone showed up just once. The antigen is unknown. Reverse transcribed after extraction, RNA yielded cDNA as the sequencing template. Sequencing was performed with immunoSEQ multiplex PCR; in TCRdb, only in-frame clones are kept and a portion is missing. Of roughly 120,000 clones listed, under 40% were seen once; the top ten hold approximately 3.3%. The receptor was derived from a human donor with alopecia areata. Sequenced material: CD4+ T cells sorted from blood.

CDR3 sequence reads: CASSSGTDSYEQYF. In DNA, the CDR3 is TGCGCCAGCAGCTCCGGGACGGATTCCTACGAGCAGTACTTC. This chain joins TRBV5-1 and TRBJ2-7, with D perhaps TRBD1 or TRBD2 (5 bases each). Trimming stripped 3 bases from V and 1 base from J, with 11 bases between. Per the germline V gene, CDR1 is SGHRS and CDR2 is YFSETQ. The CDR3 has 14 residues.